These T cell receptor beta chains were read from a single sample in a study of vaccination and CD4 T cells after COVID-19. TCRdb re-analysed the PCR reads in MiXCR, keeping a single row per CDR3 protein. The table has approximately 12,000 distinct CDR3 sequences, around 60% seen once; the top ten hold 20% to 30%. Antigen specificity for these receptors is unknown. Sample: CD4+ T cells from blood, cultured in vitro, taken before SARS-CoV-2 vaccination. These receptors all come from a human donor who had recovered from COVID-19. Each CDR3 is given with its conserved first and last residue. A D gene is named only where the DNA matches it firmly. Not all rows give a size; the values are once, few, many and, for expanded clones, a class.

clone size: once; D gene: NA; V gene: TRBV20-1; J gene: TRBJ1-1; CDR3 DNA: TGCAGTGCTAGAAATGGTACGAGCACTGAAGCTTTCTTT; CDR3 protein: CSARNGTSTEAFF
clone size: once; D gene: NA; V gene: TRBV7-9; J gene: TRBJ2-4; CDR3 DNA: TGTGCCAGCAGCTTAGGAGGCTTGTCGGAGCAGTACTTC; CDR3 protein: CASSLGGLSEQYF
clone size: once; D gene: NA; V gene: TRBV30; J gene: TRBJ1-1; CDR3 DNA: TGTGCCTGGATATCAGGGCAAGGGCGGGGGGCTGAAGCTTTCTTT; CDR3 protein: CAWISGQGRGAEAFF
clone size: NA; D gene: TRBD2; V gene: TRBV27; J gene: TRBJ2-7; CDR3 DNA: TGTGCCAGCAGTCCGCGACTAGCGGGGGATTACGAGCAGTACTTC; CDR3 protein: CASSPRLAGDYEQYF
clone size: NA; D gene: TRBD1; V gene: TRBV6-5; J gene: TRBJ1-4; CDR3 DNA: TGTGCCAGCAGTACTCGACAGGGTAGTGGTGCTACTAATGAAAAACTGTTTTTT; CDR3 protein: CASSTRQGSGATNEKLFF
clone size: NA; D gene: TRBD1; V gene: TRBV2; J gene: TRBJ2-6; CDR3 DNA: TGTGCCAGCAGTGGAGGGGGCGCTGGGGCCAACGTCCTGACTTTC; CDR3 protein: CASSGGGAGANVLTF
clone size: NA; D gene: NA; V gene: TRBV21-1; J gene: TRBJ1-2; CDR3 DNA: TGTGCCAGCAGCAAACTGGAATCAACAGGGGTGGACTATGGCTACACCTTC; CDR3 protein: CASSKLESTGVDYGYTF
clone size: NA; D gene: TRBD2; V gene: TRBV12-5; J gene: TRBJ2-3; CDR3 DNA: TGTGCTAGTGGTTCCGGACTAGCGGGAAGCACAGATACGCAGTATTTT; CDR3 protein: CASGSGLAGSTDTQYF
clone size: large; D gene: TRBD1; V gene: TRBV30; J gene: TRBJ2-7; CDR3 DNA: TGTGCCTGGAGTATCGACAGGGGGCAGTACTTC; CDR3 protein: CAWSIDRGQYF
clone size: NA; D gene: TRBD1; V gene: TRBV6-5; J gene: TRBJ1-5; CDR3 DNA: TGTGCCAGCAGTTACACGAACAGGGGCGGGAATCAGCCCCAGCATTTT; CDR3 protein: CASSYTNRGGNQPQHF
clone size: NA; D gene: NA; V gene: TRBV6-5; J gene: TRBJ1-3; CDR3 DNA: TGTGCCAGCAGTTACCCCGGGACGGGTGGAAACACCACATATTTT; CDR3 protein: CASSYPGTGGNTTYF
clone size: NA; D gene: NA; V gene: TRBV30; J gene: TRBJ1-2; CDR3 DNA: TGTGCCTGGAGAAGCAGAGTCTATGGCTACACCTTC; CDR3 protein: CAWRSRVYGYTF
clone size: NA; D gene: NA; V gene: TRBV20-1; J gene: TRBJ2-3; CDR3 DNA: TGCAGTGCCCAAGGAAATAATAACCCCCAGGGCACAGATACGCAGTATTTT; CDR3 protein: CSAQGNNNPQGTDTQYF
clone size: NA; D gene: TRBD2; V gene: TRBV27; J gene: TRBJ2-2; CDR3 DNA: TGTGCCAGCAGAGGACTAGCGGGACAGAACACCGGGGAGCTGTTTTTT; CDR3 protein: CASRGLAGQNTGELFF
clone size: NA; D gene: TRBD1; V gene: TRBV12-3/TRBV12-4; J gene: TRBJ1-2; CDR3 DNA: TGTGCCAGCACCTCCTGGGACAGCGGGGGCTACACCTTC; CDR3 protein: CASTSWDSGGYTF
clone size: few; D gene: NA; V gene: TRBV7-3; J gene: TRBJ2-5; CDR3 DNA: TGTGCCAGCAGCTTACAGTCCGGGTGGGCCCAGTACTTC; CDR3 protein: CASSLQSGWAQYF
clone size: NA; D gene: TRBD1; V gene: TRBV20-1; J gene: TRBJ1-2; CDR3 DNA: TGCAGTGCTAGAGTTGGACAGGGTCGCTACACCTTC; CDR3 protein: CSARVGQGRYTF
clone size: NA; D gene: NA; V gene: TRBV2; J gene: TRBJ1-2; CDR3 DNA: TGTGCCAGCAGTGATCAGCTGTGGGCCTATGGCTACACCTTC; CDR3 protein: CASSDQLWAYGYTF
clone size: NA; D gene: TRBD2; V gene: TRBV28; J gene: TRBJ2-5; CDR3 DNA: TGTGCCAGCAGGACAGGGAGGACTAGCGGGATACCGTCCCTGGAGACCCAGTACTTC; CDR3 protein: CASRTGRTSGIPSLETQYF
clone size: NA; D gene: NA; V gene: TRBV27; J gene: TRBJ2-7; CDR3 DNA: TGTGCCAGCAGTTTATCTCGGGACATCTCCTACGAGCAGTACTTC; CDR3 protein: CASSLSRDISYEQYF
clone size: NA; D gene: TRBD2; V gene: TRBV7-8; J gene: TRBJ2-1; CDR3 DNA: TGTGCCAGCAGCCGCCGGAGACTAGCGGGAGGTTACAATGAGCAGTTCTTC; CDR3 protein: CASSRRRLAGGYNEQFF
clone size: few; D gene: NA; V gene: TRBV28; J gene: TRBJ2-7; CDR3 DNA: TGTGCCAGCAAAAGGGACTTGCCCTACGAGCAGTACTTC; CDR3 protein: CASKRDLPYEQYF
clone size: NA; D gene: NA; V gene: TRBV9; J gene: TRBJ1-5; CDR3 DNA: TGTGCCAGCAGCGTAGATATGGGCAATCAGCCCCAGCATTTT; CDR3 protein: CASSVDMGNQPQHF
clone size: NA; D gene: NA; V gene: TRBV30; J gene: TRBJ1-5; CDR3 DNA: TGTGCCTGGAGTCCCCGGAGCAATCAGCCCCAGCATTTT; CDR3 protein: CAWSPRSNQPQHF
clone size: few; D gene: NA; V gene: TRBV5-4; J gene: TRBJ1-6; CDR3 DNA: TGTGCCAGCAGCTTGGACAGGATCAATTCACCCCTCCACTTT; CDR3 protein: CASSLDRINSPLHF
clone size: NA; D gene: NA; V gene: TRBV19; J gene: TRBJ2-5; CDR3 DNA: TGTGCCAGTACCCCACGGGCAGGTGCGCTCTGGGAGACCCAGTACTTC; CDR3 protein: CASTPRAGALWETQYF
clone size: NA; D gene: NA; V gene: TRBV20-1; J gene: TRBJ2-7; CDR3 DNA: TGCAGTGCTAGCGGGGCCCTAATCGAGCAGTACTTC; CDR3 protein: CSASGALIEQYF
clone size: few; D gene: NA; V gene: TRBV6-2/TRBV6-3; J gene: TRBJ2-5; CDR3 DNA: TGTGCCAGTCGGAGCCGGGTATTGGGAGAGACCCAGTACTTC; CDR3 protein: CASRSRVLGETQYF
clone size: NA; D gene: NA; V gene: TRBV6-1; J gene: TRBJ2-7; CDR3 DNA: TGTGCCAGCAGTGAAGGTGGGGCTTCGGATTACGAGCAGTACTTC; CDR3 protein: CASSEGGASDYEQYF
clone size: few; D gene: TRBD1; V gene: TRBV27; J gene: TRBJ2-2; CDR3 DNA: TGTGCCAGCAGTTTGAGAGGGGGCACTACGAACACCGGGGAGCTGTTTTTT; CDR3 protein: CASSLRGGTTNTGELFF
clone size: NA; D gene: NA; V gene: TRBV20-1; J gene: TRBJ2-5; CDR3 DNA: TGCAGTTCCAACGGAGGGTGGGGAGAGACCCAGTACTTC; CDR3 protein: CSSNGGWGETQYF
clone size: few; D gene: NA; V gene: TRBV20-1; J gene: TRBJ2-3; CDR3 DNA: TGCAGTGCTAGCGGCGGAAAAATCAGAGATACGCAGTATTTT; CDR3 protein: CSASGGKIRDTQYF
clone size: NA; D gene: NA; V gene: TRBV4-3; J gene: TRBJ2-5; CDR3 DNA: TGCGCCAGCAGCCAAGATCCGGGCAACCAAGAGACCCAGTACTTC; CDR3 protein: CASSQDPGNQETQYF
clone size: NA; D gene: TRBD1; V gene: TRBV6-1; J gene: TRBJ1-4; CDR3 DNA: TGTGCCATGGGACAGGGAGGGGATAATGAAAAACTGTTTTTT; CDR3 protein: CAMGQGGDNEKLFF
clone size: few; D gene: TRBD2; V gene: TRBV6-5; J gene: TRBJ2-3; CDR3 DNA: TGTGCCAGCAGTTACAGGGCTAGCGGGAGGACAGATACGCAGTATTTT; CDR3 protein: CASSYRASGRTDTQYF
clone size: few; D gene: TRBD2; V gene: TRBV20-1; J gene: TRBJ2-1; CDR3 DNA: TGCAGTGCCCCAAGGACTAGCGGGAGGCTTAGCTCCTACAATGAGCAGTTCTTC; CDR3 protein: CSAPRTSGRLSSYNEQFF
clone size: NA; D gene: NA; V gene: TRBV24-1; J gene: TRBJ2-3; CDR3 DNA: TGTGCCACCACGGGCCCGAGCACAGATACGCAGTATTTT; CDR3 protein: CATTGPSTDTQYF
clone size: NA; D gene: NA; V gene: TRBV20-1; J gene: TRBJ2-5; CDR3 DNA: TGCAGTGCTACGCCGGGCCTCCAAGAGACCCAGTACTTC; CDR3 protein: CSATPGLQETQYF
clone size: NA; D gene: TRBD1; V gene: TRBV7-2; J gene: TRBJ1-2; CDR3 DNA: TGTGCCAGCAGCCTACCGGGACAGCGAACACCCAACGCCGTCTATGGCTACACCTTC; CDR3 protein: CASSLPGQRTPNAVYGYTF
clone size: few; D gene: NA; V gene: TRBV20-1; J gene: TRBJ2-3; CDR3 DNA: TGCAGTGCTAGTAGCGGTTACACAGATACGCAGTATTTT; CDR3 protein: CSASSGYTDTQYF
clone size: NA; D gene: TRBD2; V gene: TRBV6-1; J gene: TRBJ2-2; CDR3 DNA: TGTGCCAGCAGCCCCCGAAATTTTGCGAGCGGGAGTATAGGGGAGCTGTTTTTT; CDR3 protein: CASSPRNFASGSIGELFF
clone size: NA; D gene: TRBD1; V gene: TRBV6-1; J gene: TRBJ1-5; CDR3 DNA: TGTGCCAGCACTCGGACAGGGTCTGGTGATCAGCCCCAGCATTTT; CDR3 protein: CASTRTGSGDQPQHF
clone size: NA; D gene: TRBD1; V gene: TRBV6-5; J gene: TRBJ1-1; CDR3 DNA: TGTGCCAGCAGTTACCTGCAGGGGGGCACTGAAGCTTTCTTT; CDR3 protein: CASSYLQGGTEAFF